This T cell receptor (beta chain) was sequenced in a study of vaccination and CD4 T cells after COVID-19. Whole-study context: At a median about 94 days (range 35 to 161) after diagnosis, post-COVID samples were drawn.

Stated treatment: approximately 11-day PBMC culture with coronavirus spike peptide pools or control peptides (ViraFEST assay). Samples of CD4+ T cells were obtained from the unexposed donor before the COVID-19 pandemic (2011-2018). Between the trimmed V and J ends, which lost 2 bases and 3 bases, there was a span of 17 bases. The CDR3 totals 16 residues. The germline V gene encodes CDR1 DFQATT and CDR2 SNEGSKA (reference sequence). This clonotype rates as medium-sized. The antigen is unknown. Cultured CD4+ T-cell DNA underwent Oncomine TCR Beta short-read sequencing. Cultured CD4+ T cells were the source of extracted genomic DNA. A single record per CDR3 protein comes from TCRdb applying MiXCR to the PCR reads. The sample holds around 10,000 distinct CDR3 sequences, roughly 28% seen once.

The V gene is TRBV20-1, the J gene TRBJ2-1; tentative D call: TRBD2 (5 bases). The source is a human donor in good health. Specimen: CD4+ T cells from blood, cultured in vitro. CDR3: CSARPTLAFGYNEQFF. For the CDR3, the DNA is TGCAGTGCTAGACCAACTCTAGCCTTTGGCTACAATGAGCAGTTCTTC.